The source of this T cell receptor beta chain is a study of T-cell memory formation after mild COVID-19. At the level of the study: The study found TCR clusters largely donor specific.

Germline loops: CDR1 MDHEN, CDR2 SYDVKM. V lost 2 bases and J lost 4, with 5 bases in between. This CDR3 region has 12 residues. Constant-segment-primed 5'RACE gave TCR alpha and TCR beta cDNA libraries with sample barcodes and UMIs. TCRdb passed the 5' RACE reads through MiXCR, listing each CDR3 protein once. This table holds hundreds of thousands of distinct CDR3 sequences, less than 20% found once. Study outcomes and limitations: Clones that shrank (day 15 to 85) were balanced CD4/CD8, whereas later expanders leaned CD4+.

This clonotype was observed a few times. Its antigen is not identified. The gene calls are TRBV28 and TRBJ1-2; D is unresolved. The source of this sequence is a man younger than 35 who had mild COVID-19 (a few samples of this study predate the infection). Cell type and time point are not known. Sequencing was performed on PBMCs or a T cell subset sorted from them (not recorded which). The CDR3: CASSLRAYGYTF. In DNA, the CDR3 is TGTGCCAGCAGTTTACGGGCCTATGGCTACACCTTC.